The 7 T cell receptor beta chains listed next were all sequenced from one sample in a study of shared clonotypes between healthy human individuals. Profiled with immunoSEQ multiplex PCR; TCRdb holds only in-frame clones, not every one. The profile covers over a million clones, with about 96% appearing a single time and more than 0.9% taken by the ten largest. The sequenced material came from naive CD4+ T cells sorted from blood. Subset indicated: CD45RA+ positively selected. These receptors all come from a man aged 25 to 40 in good health.

Remarks on this clone: The same CDR3 also results from other DNA sequences found in this sample. This chain joins TRBV28 and TRBJ1-2; D is uncertain. The CDR3 spans 13 residues. With 2 bases removed from V and 2 bases from J, the gap between germline ends came to 6 bases. Germline-derived CDR1 and CDR2 are MDHEN and SYDVKM. In DNA, the CDR3 is TGTGCCAGCAGTTTACGGAGAAACTATGGCTACACCTTC. This gives the protein CASSLRRNYGYTF.

The genes are TRBV7-9 and TRBJ2-1; D is uncertain. The germline V and J ends were trimmed by 5 bases and 2 bases, with 10 bases remaining between them. The CDR3 covers 14 residues. Looked up from germline, CDR1 is SEHNR and CDR2 is FQNEAQ (reference sequence). This CDR3 reads CASSILGTYNEQFF. The CDR3 nucleotides read TGTGCCAGCAGCATCCTAGGGACCTACAATGAGCAGTTCTTC.

This clone was detected once. J is TRBJ2-7 and V is TRBV19; D may match TRBD1 or TRBD2 (6 bases each). Germline CDR1 LNHDA, CDR2 SQIVND (reference sequence). The CDR3 extends over 14 amino acids. V lost 0 bases and J 2 bases, leaving 8 bases between the germline ends. The CDR3 spells CASSIDGGPYEQYF. In DNA form, the CDR3 reads TGTGCCAGTAGTATAGATGGGGGGCCCTACGAGCAGTACTTC.

The V call is TRBV11-3, the J call TRBJ2-7, with D tentatively TRBD1 (6 bases). The germline V gene has CDR1 SGHNT and CDR2 YENEEA. The CDR3 spans 13 residues. V was trimmed by 5 bases and J by 6 bases, leaving 14 bases between them. The CDR3 region is CASSTGPTSEQYF. CDR3 nucleotides: TGTGCCAGCAGCACAGGGCCAACAAGCGAGCAGTACTTC.

The chain has TRBV2 and TRBJ2-7, with D uncertain. This CDR3 contains 11 residues. Germline loops: CDR1 SNHLY, CDR2 FYNNEI. Trimming left V 4 bases short and J 5 bases short, with 6 bases between. CDR3 sequence reads: CASSGKNEQYF. The CDR3 coding sequence is TGTGCCAGCAGTGGCAAGAACGAGCAGTACTTC.

The rearrangement joins TRBV2 to TRBJ1-5, with D uncertain. V lost 3 bases, J lost 4 bases, and 13 bases lay in between. CDR3 length: 15 amino acids. Per germline, CDR1 SNHLY and CDR2 FYNNEI. Here the CDR3 reads CASSEGSFANQPQHF. As DNA, the CDR3 is TGTGCCAGCAGTGAGGGCAGTTTCGCGAATCAGCCCCAGCATTTT. The full variable domain, in which reference TRBV2 and TRBJ1-5 provide the parts outside the CDR3, is EPEVTQTPSHQVTQMGQEVILRCVPISNHLYFYWYRQILGQKVEFLVSFYNNEISEKSEIFDDQFSVERPDGSNFTLKIRSTKLEDSAMYFCASSEGSFANQPQHFGDGTRLSIL.

The rearrangement uses TRBV27 and TRBJ1-1; D perhaps matches TRBD1 (5 bases). The CDR3 is 23 amino acids. The germline V gene has CDR1 MNHEY and CDR2 SMNVEV (reference sequence). The V end was cut by 0 bases, the J end by 3 bases, with 35 bases between. The CDR3 DNA reads TGTGCCAGCAGTTTATCGAGTGGAGTGTGGGTCCTCCCTCGGTCGGGGGGAGACACTGAAGCTTTCTTT. Protein: CASSLSSGVWVLPRSGGDTEAFF.